A single sample gave rise to the 25 T cell receptor beta chains below, sequenced in a study of cytomegalovirus exposure and HLA in healthy donors. Vbeta (60) and Jbeta (13) primers were used in the PCR. Repertoires were generated with immunoSEQ multiplex PCR, while TCRdb's copy carries only in-frame clones and drops some. The table includes more than 95,000 clones, under 90% detected once. Sequencing was carried out using PBMCs. Receptors originate from a woman under 40 in good health and CMV-seronegative.

V is TRBV25-1 and J is TRBJ1-1; TRBD1 aligns across 8 bases. Germline-derived CDR1 and CDR2 are MGHDK and SYGVNS. CDR3 length equals 14 residues. J was trimmed by 5 bases and V by 6 bases; bases with no gene match: 8. DNA for the CDR3: TGTGCCAGCAGCCACACAGGGGGTTTGACTGAAGCTTTCTTT. The encoded protein is CASSHTGGLTEAFF.

The chain joins TRBV27 to TRBJ2-7; 7 bases line up with TRBD1. The CDR3 covers 15 residues. J lost 2 bases, V lost 6 bases, and 10 bases had no gene match. CDR1 MNHEY and CDR2 SMNVEV come from the germline V gene (reference sequence). CDR3 nucleotides: TGTGCCAGCAGGGGGGACAGAAGACTGACCTACGAGCAGTACTTC. Encoded protein: CASRGDRRLTYEQYF.

The chain is built from TRBV10-3 and TRBJ2-1; TRBD2 matches at 16 bases. The V gene's germline CDR1 is ENHRY and CDR2 SYGVKD. The CDR3 has 19 residues. V dropped 4 bases and J dropped 4; count of bases not matched to a gene: 10. In DNA form, the CDR3 reads TGTGCCATCAGTGCAAAGGGACTAGCGGGAGGGGTGGGTTACAATGAGCAGTTCTTC. This translates into CAISAKGLAGGVGYNEQFF.

This clone was detected a few times. The chain carries TRBV7-9 and TRBJ2-3, with D possibly being TRBD2 (5 bases). Looked up from germline, CDR1 is SEHNR and CDR2 is FQNEAQ (reference sequence). The CDR3 runs 13 residues. V was clipped by 2 bases and J by 8 bases, with 11 bases between them. The CDR3 nucleotides read TGTGCCAGCAGCTTAACGGGGAGAGGTACGCAGTATTTT. Translation: CASSLTGRGTQYF.

The J gene is TRBJ1-4, the V gene TRBV7-9; 8 nucleotides match TRBD1. Unmatched junction bases numbered 10, after V lost 5 bases and J lost 8 bases. The V gene's germline CDR1 is SEHNR and CDR2 FQNEAQ (reference sequence). The CDR3 spans 15 residues. In DNA, the CDR3 is TGTGCCAGCAGCACCGACAGGGGAGACGTAGAAAAACTGTTTTTT. Translation: CASSTDRGDVEKLFF.

The chain joins TRBV25-1 to TRBJ2-1, with a possible D match to TRBD1 (7 bases). Trimming removed 6 bases at V and 8 bases at J, with 11 bases between. This CDR3 comprises 12 residues. In germline, CDR1 is MGHDK, CDR2 SYGVNS. DNA for the CDR3: TGTGCCAGCAGGTGGAGGGGGCATGAGCAGTTCTTC. Encoded protein: CASRWRGHEQFF. Combining the CDR3 with reference TRBV25-1 and TRBJ2-1 gives the whole variable domain EADIYQTPRYLVIGTGKKITLECSQTMGHDKMYWYQQDPGMELHLIHYSYGVNSTEKGDLSSESTVSRIRTEHFPLTLESARPSHTSQYLCASRWRGHEQFFGPGTRLTVL.

The chain couples TRBV5-4 to TRBJ2-3; 7 bases are shared with TRBD1. This CDR3 has 16 residues. The V segment lost 6 bases and the J segment 1 base; nucleotides outside the gene matches: 11. Germline assignment: CDR1 SGHNT and CDR2 YYREEE (reference sequence). DNA for the CDR3: TGTGCCAGCAACTTAGGGGGCTCGCGGCGCACAGATACGCAGTATTTT. This translates into CASNLGGSRRTDTQYF.

The chain combines TRBV6-4 with TRBJ2-1, with 11 nucleotides matching TRBD2. Unmatched junction bases numbered 13, after V lost 0 bases and J lost 6 bases. The germline V gene has CDR1 MRHNA and CDR2 SNTAGT. The CDR3 runs 19 residues. CDR3 nucleotide sequence: TGTGCCAGCAGTGACTCGCCCCTCTTACTAGCGGGAGTCCCCAATGAGCAGTTCTTC. It translates to CASSDSPLLLAGVPNEQFF.

The chain links TRBV11-2 to TRBJ2-7, with 10 positions matching TRBD2. The CDR3 sequence is 14 residues long. With V trimmed by 6 bases and J by 4 bases, 6 bases remained unmatched. Germline V gives CDR1 SGHAT, CDR2 FQNNGV. The CDR3 nucleotides are TGTGCCAGCAGTATACTAGCGGGGATATACGAGCAGTACTTC. Translation gives CASSILAGIYEQYF.

This rearrangement joins TRBV7-9 to TRBJ2-1; TRBD1 is a possible D gene (6 bases). The length of the CDR3 is 15 residues. The V end was cut by 3 bases, the J end by 0 bases, with 9 bases between. Germline V gene lookup returns CDR1 SEHNR and CDR2 FQNEAQ (reference sequence). The CDR3, as DNA: TGTGCCAGCAGCTTCCGGGACATCTCCTACAATGAGCAGTTCTTC. As protein: CASSFRDISYNEQFF.

This clone was found a few times. The chain employs TRBV2 and TRBJ2-5; D unresolved. Germline V CDR1 and CDR2: SNHLY, FYNNEI. This CDR3 has 13 amino acids. V lost 4 bases to trimming and J lost 0 bases, with 6 bases between them. CDR3 region: CASSVQYQETQYF. In nucleotides, the CDR3 is TGTGCCAGCAGTGTCCAGTACCAAGAGACCCAGTACTTC.

The chain employs TRBV28 and TRBJ1-1; D remains ambiguous. From germline, CDR1 is MDHEN and CDR2 SYDVKM. The CDR3 has 16 amino acids. V lost 7 bases, J lost 3 bases, and 21 bases lay in between. CDR3 protein: CASISVRDERDTEAFF. The CDR3 DNA sequence: TGTGCCAGCATATCGGTCCGGGATGAAAGGGACACTGAAGCTTTCTTT.

This chain connects TRBV20-1 to TRBJ2-7; tentatively, D is TRBD1 (6 bases). V was clipped by 3 bases and J by 6 bases, with 9 bases between them. The CDR3 sequence is 11 residues long. In germline, CDR1 is DFQATT, CDR2 SNEGSKA (reference sequence). For the CDR3, the DNA is TGCAGTGCTAGTGGGGGCAGCGAGCAGTACTTC. As protein: CSASGGSEQYF.

The V gene is TRBV28, the J gene TRBJ2-1; D might be TRBD2 (5 bases). Trimming cost V 1 base and J 12 bases, with 13 bases left between them. The V gene's germline CDR1 is MDHEN and CDR2 SYDVKM. The CDR3 consists of 13 residues. In DNA form, the CDR3 reads TGTGCCAGCAGTTTATCGCTAGCCGAGGGGCAGTTCTTC. It translates to CASSLSLAEGQFF.

The rearrangement links TRBV29-1 to TRBJ2-2; 8 bases are shared with TRBD1. The CDR3 length is 13 residues. Trimming took 5 bases from V and 4 from J; bases not matched to a gene: 3. CDR1 and CDR2 from the germline V gene are SQVTM and ANQGSEA. CDR3 loop: CSVRTGTTGELFF. In DNA, the CDR3 is TGCAGCGTTCGGACAGGGACCACCGGGGAGCTGTTTTTT.

The chain carries TRBV11-2 and TRBJ2-7; 10 nucleotides match TRBD2. V shed 2 bases, J shed 5 bases, and the junction held 9 bases outside the gene matches. The germline CDR1 and CDR2 sequences are SGHAT and FQNNGV. This CDR3 region has 16 residues. The CDR3 coding sequence is TGTGCCAGCAGCTTATGGGCTAGCGGGAGCCTGGACGAGCAGTACTTC. It codes for CASSLWASGSLDEQYF.

This clone was seen a handful of times. V usage is TRBV2 and J usage is TRBJ2-3, with 9 bases matching TRBD2. In germline, CDR1 is SNHLY, CDR2 FYNNEI. With 2 bases clipped from V and 2 bases from J, the junction kept 2 bases outside the gene matches. The CDR3 has 15 amino acids. The CDR3 is CASSELAGHTDTQYF. The CDR3 coding sequence is TGTGCCAGCAGTGAACTAGCGGGACACACAGATACGCAGTATTTT.

The CDR3 loop reads CASSMSAGGWYEQYF. In DNA form, the CDR3 reads TGTGCCAGTAGTATGTCGGCAGGGGGCTGGTACGAGCAGTACTTC. The chain joins TRBV19 to TRBJ2-7, with 8 bases lining up with TRBD1. Trimming removed 3 bases from V and 4 bases from J; junction bases left unmatched: 8. CDR3 length: 15 amino acids. The germline V gene has CDR1 LNHDA and CDR2 SQIVND (reference sequence). The entire variable domain, with the rest obtained from reference TRBV19 and TRBJ2-7, is as follows: DGGITQSPKYLFRKEGQNVTLSCEQNLNHDAMYWYRQDPGQGLRLIYYSQIVNDFQKGDIAEGYSVSREKKESFPLTVTSAQKNPTAFYLCASSMSAGGWYEQYFGPGTRLTVT.

This clone was counted once. The V and J genes are TRBV19 and TRBJ1-2; tentative D call: TRBD1 (6 bases). The germline gives CDR1 LNHDA, CDR2 SQIVND (reference sequence). This CDR3 region has 17 residues. V shed 6 bases and J shed 5 bases, with 25 bases lying between them. CDR3 sequence reads: CASRGAPGTNPLYGYTF. In nucleotides, the CDR3 is TGTGCCAGTAGGGGGGCCCCAGGGACTAACCCCTTATATGGCTACACCTTC.

The chain joins TRBV6-5 to TRBJ2-7; 11 nucleotides agree with TRBD2. V gave up 4 bases and J gave up 2 bases; unmatched junction bases: 4. The CDR3 extends over 15 amino acids. Germline CDR1 and CDR2: MNHEY and SVGAGI. Here the CDR3 reads CASSLYSGRAYEQYF. The CDR3 DNA sequence: TGTGCCAGCAGTTTATATAGCGGGAGGGCCTACGAGCAGTACTTC.

The V call is TRBV11-3, the J call TRBJ1-3; D remains unclear. The V and J ends lost 5 bases and 1 base respectively, with 6 bases between them. The germline V gene encodes CDR1 SGHNT and CDR2 YENEEA. The CDR3 is 13 amino acids. The CDR3 nucleotides read TGTGCCAGCAGCCCCCAATCTGGAAACACCATATATTTT. This sequence encodes CASSPQSGNTIYF.

The CDR3 sequence is CASSPEGRGYTF. DNA for the CDR3: TGCGCCAGCAGCCCCGAGGGTCGCGGCTACACCTTC. The chain uses TRBV5-1 and TRBJ1-2; D unclear. With 4 bases removed from V and 8 bases from J, the gap between germline ends came to 12 bases. Germline assignment: CDR1 SGHRS and CDR2 YFSETQ. The CDR3 has 12 residues.

J is TRBJ1-6 and V is TRBV28, with a possible D match to TRBD1 (5 bases). Between the trimmed V and J ends, which lost 7 bases and 0 bases, there was a span of 16 bases. Germline lookup yields CDR1 MDHEN and CDR2 SYDVKM. The length of the CDR3 is 17 residues. The CDR3 region has the DNA TGTGCCAGCACCCCGTACGGGGGGAACTCCTATAATTCACCCCTCCACTTT. Amino acids: CASTPYGGNSYNSPLHF.

The rearrangement joins TRBV5-6 to TRBJ2-7; 8 positions agree with TRBD2. The CDR3 loop spans 14 amino acids. Germline CDR1 is SGHDT and CDR2 is YYEEEE. Trimming cost V 4 bases and J 4 bases; bases outside gene matches: 7. DNA for the CDR3: TGTGCCAGCAGCCCCGTCGGGGGGGCGTACGAGCAGTACTTC. This gives the protein CASSPVGGAYEQYF.

The gene calls are TRBV28 and TRBJ1-4, with 7 bases aligning to TRBD1. The length of the CDR3 is 12 residues. J gave up 8 bases and V 6 bases, and 3 bases lay outside the gene matches. Germline V lookup: CDR1 MDHEN, CDR2 SYDVKM. The CDR3 DNA follows: TGTGCCAGCAGAGGGACAGCCGAAAAACTGTTTTTT. This translates into CASRGTAEKLFF.